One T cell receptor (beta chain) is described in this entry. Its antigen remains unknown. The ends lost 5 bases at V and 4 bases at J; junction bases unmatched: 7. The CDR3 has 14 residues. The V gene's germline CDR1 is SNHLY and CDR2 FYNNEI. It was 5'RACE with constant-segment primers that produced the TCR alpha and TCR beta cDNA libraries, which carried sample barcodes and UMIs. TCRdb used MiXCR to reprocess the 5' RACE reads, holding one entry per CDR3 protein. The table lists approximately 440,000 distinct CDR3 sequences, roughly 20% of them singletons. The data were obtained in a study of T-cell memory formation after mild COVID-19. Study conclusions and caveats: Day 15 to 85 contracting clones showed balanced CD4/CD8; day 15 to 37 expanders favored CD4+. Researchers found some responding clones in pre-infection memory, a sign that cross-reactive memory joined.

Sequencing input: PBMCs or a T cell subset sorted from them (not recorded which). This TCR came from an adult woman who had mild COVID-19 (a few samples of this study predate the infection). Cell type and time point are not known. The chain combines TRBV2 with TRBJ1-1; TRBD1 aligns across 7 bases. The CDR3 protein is CASSQQGLGTEAFF. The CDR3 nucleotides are TGTGCCAGCAGTCAACAGGGGCTGGGCACTGAAGCTTTCTTT.